The rows below give T cell receptor beta chains drawn from one sample of a study of PD-L1 blockade in urothelial cancer. Produced via immunoSEQ multiplex PCR; TCRdb's table is partial and in-frame only. The sample records 41,000 or so clones, 70% to 85% being singletons. The material was PBMCs, obtained around atezolizumab (anti-PD-L1) treatment. The receptors derive from a man aged 60-69 years with urothelial cancer. Both conserved end residues are part of each CDR3. A D gene is named only where the DNA matches it firmly. Size tells how often a clone was seen (once, few, many) or the class of an expanded clone, and some rows leave it out.

size: -
D: TRBD2
V: TRBV4-2
J: TRBJ2-1
DNA: TGTGCCAGCAGCCTCACTAGCGGGGGGGGCGACAATGAGCAGTTCTTC
CDR3: CASSLTSGGGDNEQFF

size: -
D: TRBD1
V: TRBV18
J: TRBJ2-7
DNA: TGTGCCAGCTCGCCAACCGGGACAGGGAACTACGAGCAGTACTTC
CDR3: CASSPTGTGNYEQYF

size: few
D: -
V: TRBV5-1
J: TRBJ2-3
DNA: TGCGCCAGCACCTGGACACGCCGCACAGATACGCAGTATTTT
CDR3: CASTWTRRTDTQYF

size: -
D: -
V: TRBV10-1
J: TRBJ2-2
DNA: TGCGCCAGCAGTGAGGAGGGCCTGAACACCGGGGAGCTGTTTTTT
CDR3: CASSEEGLNTGELFF

size: once
D: TRBD2
V: TRBV7-8
J: TRBJ2-1
DNA: TGTGCCAGCAGCGTAAGCGGGGGTTTATCCTACAATGAGCAGTTCTTC
CDR3: CASSVSGGLSYNEQFF

size: -
D: TRBD1
V: TRBV2
J: TRBJ1-5
DNA: TGTGCCAGCAGTGCAGGGGGCGATTGGCCCCAGCATTTT
CDR3: CASSAGGDWPQHF

size: once
D: -
V: TRBV14
J: TRBJ1-2
DNA: TGTGCCAGCCGGCGTTTGGGGGGGCCTTTAGCTAACTATGGCTACACCTTC
CDR3: CASRRLGGPLANYGYTF

size: -
D: -
V: TRBV7-2
J: TRBJ2-7
DNA: TGTGCCAGCAGCTTAGCGCGGAACTCCTACGAGCAGTACTTC
CDR3: CASSLARNSYEQYF

size: -
D: TRBD1
V: TRBV27
J: TRBJ1-1
DNA: TGTGCCAGCAGTCTAAGGACAGGGGGAGATACTGAAGCTTTCTTT
CDR3: CASSLRTGGDTEAFF

size: once
D: -
V: TRBV7-7
J: TRBJ2-1
DNA: TGTGCTAGCAGCCTCGACTGGAACAATGAGCAGTTCTTC
CDR3: CASSLDWNNEQFF

size: -
D: TRBD2
V: TRBV7-8
J: TRBJ2-3
DNA: TGTGCCAGCAGCACCAGCGGGGGCCGGAGGACAGATACGCAGTATTTT
CDR3: CASSTSGGRRTDTQYF

size: few
D: TRBD2
V: TRBV7-2
J: TRBJ2-1
DNA: TGTGCCAGCATCCGGGGGGGGTATTGGTCCTACAATGAGCAGTTCTTC
CDR3: CASIRGGYWSYNEQFF

size: -
D: TRBD1
V: TRBV10-3
J: TRBJ2-2
DNA: TGTGCCATCAGTGGACGAGGGGGCGATACCGGGGAGCTGTTTTTT
CDR3: CAISGRGGDTGELFF

size: -
D: TRBD1
V: TRBV18
J: TRBJ1-1
DNA: TGTGCCAGCTCACCAACAGGGGGAGAAGGCACTGAAGCTTTCTTT
CDR3: CASSPTGGEGTEAFF

size: -
D: TRBD1
V: TRBV7-9
J: TRBJ1-1
DNA: TGTGCCAGCAGGGATGAGGACAGGGGGAACACTGAAGCTTTCTTT
CDR3: CASRDEDRGNTEAFF

size: once
D: TRBD1
V: TRBV5-1
J: TRBJ2-7
DNA: TGCGCCAGCAGCCCACGGGACAGCCCCTACGAGCAGTACTTC
CDR3: CASSPRDSPYEQYF